This TCR beta chain originates from a study of cytomegalovirus exposure and HLA in healthy donors (TCRdb year 2017). Concerning the study at large: An earlier analysis of approximately 640 of the donors reported 250 to 350 Gb of sequence data and 117 million unique TCR beta sequences from about 179 million T cells. Along with the approximately 670-subject first cohort, a separate validation cohort of approximately 110 different subjects was used. An earlier analysis of 587 of the donors used high-throughput TCR beta sequencing to judge whether each TCR beta V gene segment behaved as functional or pseudogenic. Of the approximately 400 genotyped donors, approximately 83% fell in the genetic ancestry cluster associated with self-reported Caucasian donors. Every repertoire in the discovery cohort had been generated on one and the same sequencing platform. Both class I and class II loci were covered by HLA typing, at four-digit resolution. Rather than drawing on any new phenotypic data, the later analysis identified candidate immune exposures from TCR beta sequences and the way those sequences occurred across donors. An early release that covered more than 550 HLA-typed donors contained approximately 300 gigabases of sequencing data and tens of millions of unique TCR sequences. The study was designed to test whether signatures of past pathogen exposure could be identified by cataloging public T cell receptors. Genome-wide SNP genotypes for about 60% of the roughly 700 donors were used in a later genetic analysis, which treated that subset as a discovery cohort. A later analysis re-analyzed previously published TCR beta repertoires from 550 to 700 donors and added high-resolution HLA genotyping to study TCR occurrence patterns. About five DR-DQ haplotypes were treated as single units for association and clustering because of strong linkage in the cohort. On average, around 230,000 unique TCR beta nucleotide sequences were sequenced per donor among a few hundred genotyped donors of the cohort, with roughly a sixth of those sequences being non-productive. High-throughput TCR immunosequencing, statistical association of individual TCRs with disease status, and machine learning were combined to predict cytomegalovirus infection status. The number of donors typed differed by locus, with roughly 620-630 for A, B, C, DRB1 and DQB1, more than 500 for DQA1, under 610 for DPA1, and 400 to 490 for DPB1. The study used immunosequencing to profile the T cell repertoires of 666 subjects and linked those repertoires to cytomegalovirus serostatus. Donor age, sex, ethnicity and CMV serostatus were compiled alongside the repertoire data.

In total, 600 or so healthy bone marrow donors made up the cohort. At the time of sampling, all cohort members were nominally healthy, though unrecorded immune exposures were likely present. The donor was CMV seronegative and was included in the group of a few hundred seronegative cohort members. Each donor provided a peripheral blood sample, and peripheral blood mononuclear cells were used for TCR beta sequencing. Genomic DNA was extracted from the blood cell samples with the Qiagen DNeasy Blood Extraction Kit. Taken from cysteine to phenylalanine, the CDR3 has 16 residues. Here the CDR3 DNA is all that survives: 48 bases in frame from base 1. Deletion took 6 bases off V and 2 bases off J, with a span of 18 bases between the germline ends. CDR1 SNHLY and CDR2 FYNNEI are derived from the germline V gene. Paper-wide results and their limitations: In an earlier analysis of 450 to 750 of the donors, most TCR beta V segments appeared in productive rearrangements about 87% or about 30% of the time, broadly matching IMGT annotations. HLA typing was unavailable for some donors at each locus, so association tests used only the typed subset. When HLA alleles, especially DR and DQ, strongly co-occurred, attributing TCR associations to individual alleles was difficult. While some public TCRs were present in many individuals, most TCR sequences turned up only very rarely across donors. Over 15 rarely observed V segments, including chromosome 9 orphons, were excluded from the earlier analysis of approximately 500 of the donors because counts were too low. A group of highly shared sequence variants was considered likely to be a technical artifact of the sequencing pipeline. In both the original and validation cohorts, the classifier was reported to diagnose cytomegalovirus status with high specificity and sensitivity. In a later analysis, HLA-associated TCR beta chains were found to be more clonally expanded and to have lower generation probabilities than equally common non-associated chains. According to a later genetic analysis, donors in an Asian-associated ancestry cluster had fewer N-insertions in productive TCRs than the approximately 650-donor mean. In the study, 150 to 200 TCR beta chains were listed as associated with cytomegalovirus. A further reported finding was that TCR beta sequences accurately predicted the HLA-A and HLA-B alleles for most subjects in the first cohort. A later analysis reported that several top co-occurrence clusters appeared linked to parvovirus B19, influenza, CMV and Epstein-Barr virus. A later genetic analysis associated a missense DCLRE1C variant with V-gene and J-gene trimming of TCR beta chains, and an independent cohort replicated the association. At a false discovery rate of 0.05, a later analysis linked some 18,000 TCR beta sequences to specific HLA alleles. A later analysis found that TCR association rates varied across HLA loci, with DRB1 alleles showing the most associated TCRs and HLA-C alleles the fewest. In a later analysis, most CMV-associated TCR beta chains were found to appear HLA-restricted, with HLA associations seemingly driven largely by CMV exposure. The authors suggested that the approach could potentially be generalized to other disease states and immunological phenotypes. In vitro tests confirmed that a few of the cytomegalovirus-associated TCR beta chains recognize cytomegalovirus antigens. Only TCR beta chains were sequenced in this cohort, and the absence of alpha or paired-chain data limited detectable features. Presence/absence analyses assumed roughly uniform sequencing depth across donors, an assumption that may not hold. Linkage disequilibrium might explain the correlated functional status among segregating V segments, but an unknown experimental factor could not be excluded. Some IMGT-functional V segments, including TRBV6-2 and TRBV6-3, could not be distinguished by the 87-base-pair reads and were therefore excluded. CMV serostatus was the only immune exposure information available for the cohort.

To prepare the library, the immunoSEQ multiplex PCR assay was applied. For the multiplex PCR, a mixture combining 60 forward primers for TCR Vbeta segments and 13 reverse primers for TCR Jbeta segments was used. The CDR3 region of rearranged TCR beta genes was amplified from genomic DNA with a multiplex PCR assay. Amplified TCR beta libraries were sequenced as 87-base-pair reads on the Illumina HiSeq System. The authors processed their data as follows. Across the 500 to 850 repertoires, a later analysis counted roughly 77 million unique TCR beta chains, roughly 11 million of which were shared by at least two donors. Raw reads were error-corrected and collapsed into unique sequences by a nearest-neighbor algorithm in which closely related sequences were merged to remove PCR and sequencing errors. CDR3 sequences were aligned to IMGT reference sequences to assign V, D and J gene segments. For a sequence to be retained, a match of at least six nucleotides to both a V gene segment and a J gene segment was required. Rearrangements were classified as productive when the CDR3 lacked stop codons and remained in frame with V and J, and all other rearrangements were classified as non-productive. Following IMGT convention, CDR3 was defined as the stretch from the second conserved V-encoded cysteine up to the conserved J-encoded phenylalanine. Sequences without an unambiguous match to a single V gene segment were excluded from the earlier analysis of 587 of the donors. An earlier analysis of 587 of the donors called V segments functional above 56.7% productive rearrangements and segregating when the between-donor standard deviation exceeded 5%. A statistical classification framework was built for diagnosing cytomegalovirus status from the catalog of TCR beta chain sequences. V and J gene assignment, in a later analysis, came from comparing TCR nucleotide sequences with IMGT/GENE-DB human TR gene sequences. Using the TCRdist pipeline, a later analysis assigned CDR3 sequences along with most-parsimonious VDJ recombination scenarios. In a later analysis, each TCR beta chain was defined by its CDR3 amino acid sequence together with its V-gene family, and reads lacking a unique V-gene family were excluded. As a way to deal with suspected cross-contamination and a sequencing artifact, a later analysis dropped 500 to 700 nucleotide sequences that were highly shared and had low generation probability. A later analysis calculated a clonal expansion index for each public chain from normalized within-repertoire ranks of inferred template counts. In a later analysis, generation probabilities were computed using a VDJ recombination model fitted to out-of-frame rearrangements, and the results were checked against IGoR. In a later analysis, hypergeometric tests were used to score TCR-TCR, TCR-HLA and TCR-CMV co-occurrence, with a repertoire-size bias correction applied to TCR pairs. To estimate false discovery rates, a later analysis permuted the HLA or CMV assignments 20 times. In a later analysis, co-occurring TCRs were grouped using DBSCAN, and TCRdist sequence similarity was added for clustering within HLA-allele-positive subsets. Repertoires with fewer than 30,000 or more than 120,000 public chains, plus five repertoires with anomalous nucleotide sharing, were excluded from co-occurrence clustering. Drawn from immuneACCESS, this table holds only the in-frame rearrangements with V and J called that TCRdb kept. Clones are partly lost; checked studies trace under half to an unresolved V gene and leave the rest unexplained. For V, J and clone size, that table is used; D and trimming come from the DNA. For this sample the table gives 200,000 or so clones, of which roughly 90% were detected only once. The top ten constitute 0.2% to 0.3% of the sample.

This clone came up a few times. The antigen it recognizes is unknown. Base quality data are lacking; no much larger clone is found one base away. The sequencing input was PBMCs. The TCR sequence derives from a girl under two years old in good health and CMV-seronegative. In this chain, TRBV2 is recombined with TRBJ2-3; tentative D gene TRBD1, with 6 bases matching. The DNA is TGTGCCAGCAGCGCCCTGGGGAACAGGGCCACAGATACGCAGTATTTT. It translates to CASSALGNRATDTQYF.